Listed here are 30 T cell receptor beta chains from one sample, sequenced in a study of T cells in Graves' hyperthyroidism and ophthalmopathy. TCR beta CDR3 sequences were amplified from RNA transcripts. When the TCR CDR3 underwent first-round RT-PCR, the HTBI primer set was used. A single record per CDR3 protein comes from TCRdb applying MiXCR to the multiplex PCR reads. Of 300,000 to 450,000 distinct CDR3 sequences in the sample, roughly 18% were seen once. Sequencing was done on a sample of blood. These receptors were obtained from a man aged 18 to 29 with Graves' ophthalmopathy.

This clonotype was seen ten or more times. V gene TRBV6-4 combines with J gene TRBJ2-1, with a weak D call TRBD2 (7 bases). The V and J ends lost 0 bases and 7 bases respectively, with 13 bases between them. The CDR3 loop spans 15 amino acids. Germline CDR1 is MRHNA and CDR2 is SNTAGT. CDR3 in DNA: TGTGCCAGCAGTGACTCCGCGGGGGCCGGTAATGAGCAGTTCTTC. Its translation: CASSDSAGAGNEQFF.

This clonotype was counted at least ten times. The V and J genes are TRBV2 and TRBJ1-2; no clear D. CDR1 SNHLY and CDR2 FYNNEI come from the germline V gene. V shed 1 base and J shed 1 base, with 7 bases lying between them. The CDR3 has 14 amino acids. This CDR3 is CASSEEQFNYGYTF. CDR3 sequence (DNA): TGTGCCAGCAGTGAAGAACAATTTAACTATGGCTACACCTTC.

A single count supports this clonotype. A much larger clonotype is one base distant, so this may be a read error. This sequence joins TRBV6-2 or TRBV6-3 and TRBJ1-1; D unclear. Germline V gives CDR1 MNHEY, CDR2 SVGEGT. This CDR3 is 15 amino acids long. The CDR3 loop reads CASSGHYSANTVAFF. The CDR3 DNA reads TGTGCCAGCAGTGGTCATTATAGCGCGAACACTGTAGCTTTCTTT.

This clonotype has ten or more counts. The chain carries TRBV6-1 and TRBJ2-1, with 12 bases matching TRBD2. Germline CDR1 is MNHNS and CDR2 is SASEGT. The CDR3 contains 15 residues. Trimming removed 3 bases from V and 7 bases from J; junction bases left unmatched: 4. Here the CDR3 DNA reads TGTGCCAGCAGTGAGACTAGCGGGGGTGGAAATGAGCAGTTCTTC. Translated: CASSETSGGGNEQFF.

The chain has TRBV10-2 and TRBJ2-5; 9 bases are a match to TRBD2. This CDR3 contains 15 residues. In germline, CDR1 is WSHSY, CDR2 SAAADI. Unmatched junction bases numbered 4, after V lost 3 bases and J lost 2 bases. Here the CDR3 DNA reads TGCGCCAGCAGTGAAGGCGGGGGGGCACAAGAGACCCAGTACTTC. Its translation is CASSEGGGAQETQYF.

This clonotype was observed many times. This chain uses TRBV20-1 with TRBJ2-2; D is possibly TRBD1 (6 bases). This CDR3 spans 12 amino acids. CDR1 and CDR2 from the germline V gene are DFQATT and SNEGSKA (reference sequence). With 4 bases removed from V and 5 bases from J, the gap between germline ends came to 8 bases. CDR3 region: CSANRDTGELFF. CDR3 nucleotide sequence: TGCAGTGCTAACAGGGATACCGGGGAGCTGTTTTTT.

This clonotype showed up many times. The chain recombines TRBV11-2 with TRBJ2-2; D is uncertain. Between the trimmed V and J ends, which lost 5 bases and 4 bases, there was a span of 2 bases. The V gene's germline CDR1 is SGHAT and CDR2 FQNNGV. The CDR3 is 11 residues long. The CDR3 loop is CASSGTGELFF. The CDR3 DNA reads as TGTGCCAGCAGCGGCACCGGGGAGCTGTTTTTT.

The rearrangement uses TRBV7-9 and TRBJ1-2; possible D gene TRBD1, 5 bases. The length of the CDR3 is 16 residues. Trimming pared 5 bases from V and 4 bases from J, leaving 20 bases between. CDR1 SEHNR and CDR2 FQNEAQ come from the germline V gene (reference sequence). The DNA of the CDR3 is TGTGCCAGCAGCACCCGGGACGCTTCGATAGGCTATGGCTACACCTTC. This gives the protein CASSTRDASIGYGYTF.

At least ten counts were recorded for this clonotype. The chain carries TRBV5-1 and TRBJ2-7; TRBD1 matches at 8 bases. This CDR3 has 14 amino acids. Trimming at V came to 3 bases and at J to 4 bases, leaving 6 bases not matched to a gene. Germline V lookup: CDR1 SGHRS, CDR2 YFSETQ. Here the CDR3 DNA reads TGCGCCAGCAGCTCCAGGGGGCTAGGGTACGAGCAGTACTTC. Translated: CASSSRGLGYEQYF.

This clonotype has only a few counts. This rearrangement joins TRBV12-3 or TRBV12-4 to TRBJ1-4; the D gene is possibly TRBD1 (5 bases). The CDR3 is 14 residues long. V was trimmed by 5 bases and J by 8 bases, leaving 15 bases between them. CDR3 coding DNA: TGTGCCAGCAGTCCAGGAGGGGTGTGGGAAAAACTGTTTTTT. Its protein is CASSPGGVWEKLFF.

CDR3 loop: CSVGGRDTEAFF. The CDR3 coding sequence is TGCAGCGTTGGGGGGCGGGACACTGAAGCTTTCTTT. This sequence joins TRBV29-1 and TRBJ1-1; D perhaps matches TRBD1 (6 bases). In germline, CDR1 is SQVTM, CDR2 ANQGSEA. The CDR3 runs 12 residues. V was cut by 4 bases and J by 3 bases, with 9 bases left in between.

This clonotype showed up just a few times. This chain joins TRBV24-1 and TRBJ2-7; tentative D call: TRBD2 (5 bases). The CDR3 is made up of 14 amino acids. Deletions cut 5 bases from V and 2 bases from J, with 12 bases between. Germline CDR1 is KGHDR and CDR2 is SFDVKD. CDR3 residues: CATSAPREPYEQYF. As DNA, the CDR3 is TGTGCCACCAGTGCTCCTCGGGAACCCTACGAGCAGTACTTC.

There are a few counts of this clonotype. The chain employs TRBV7-6 and TRBJ1-3; D is unclear. The CDR3 totals 13 residues. V lost 6 bases, J lost 2 bases, and 8 bases lay in between. CDR1 and CDR2 from the germline V gene are SGHVS and FNYEAQ. This CDR3 is CASRSITGNTIYF. The CDR3 DNA reads TGTGCCAGCAGAAGCATTACTGGAAACACCATATATTTT.

Points on this clonotype: This clone may be a read error of a much larger clone one base away. Here the CDR3 omits its conserved ending phenylalanine or tryptophan, so a read error is the likely source. The CDR3 DNA follows: TGTGCCAGCAGTTTTCGAGACAGATCTGGAAACACCATATATCTT. Encoded protein: CASSFRDRSGNTIYL. The chain combines TRBV12-3 or TRBV12-4 with TRBJ1-3; possibly TRBD1 for D (5 bases). Trimming shortened V by 3 bases and J by 1 base, and 10 bases separated the two germline ends. The CDR3 is 15 amino acids.

The rearrangement links TRBV7-2 to TRBJ1-1; D remains unclear. Per the germline V gene, CDR1 is SGHTA and CDR2 is FQGNSA. The CDR3 runs 15 residues. Trimming took 7 bases from V and 0 from J, leaving 15 bases between them. The CDR3 coding sequence is TGTGCCAGCACCTCCGCAGGCCTAATGAACACTGAAGCTTTCTTT. It yields the protein CASTSAGLMNTEAFF.

This clonotype was detected a few times. The rearrangement links TRBV15 to TRBJ1-5; D ambiguous. Trimming took off 0 bases at V and 1 base at J, with 10 bases between the two ends. CDR3 size: 16 residues. Germline CDR1 is LNHNV and CDR2 is YYDKDF (reference sequence). In DNA, the CDR3 is TGTGCCACCAGCAGAGAAAATCCGGGCAGCAATCAGCCCCAGCATTTT. Protein: CATSRENPGSNQPQHF.

This clonotype was detected many times. The chain couples TRBV27 to TRBJ2-5; TRBD2 matches at 11 bases. V gave up 5 bases and J gave up 1 base; unmatched junction bases: 9. This CDR3 spans 17 amino acids. CDR1 is MNHEY, CDR2 SMNVEV, per germline (reference sequence). The CDR3 sequence: CASSRLTSGEIQETQYF. CDR3 bases: TGTGCCAGCAGTCGCCTGACTAGCGGGGAAATCCAAGAGACCCAGTACTTC.

This clonotype was seen ten or more times. The V and J genes are TRBV5-1 and TRBJ2-2, with D hard to call. There are 14 residues in the CDR3. V lost 3 bases to trimming and J lost 1 base, with 7 bases between them. The germline CDR1 and CDR2 sequences are SGHRS and YFSETQ. The CDR3 is CASSSLGNTGELFF. CDR3 DNA: TGCGCCAGCAGCTCGTTGGGGAACACCGGGGAGCTGTTTTTT. The full variable domain, with the rest looked up from reference TRBV5-1 and TRBJ2-2, is KAGVTQTPRYLIKTRGQQVTLSCSPISGHRSVSWYQQTPGQGLQFLFEYFSETQRNKGNFPGRFSGRQFSNSRSEMNVSTLELGDSALYLCASSSLGNTGELFFGEGSRLTVL.

The rearrangement joins TRBV6-1 to TRBJ2-1; D could derive from TRBD1 or TRBD2 (5 bases each). This CDR3 has 13 residues. Germline-derived CDR1 and CDR2 are MNHNS and SASEGT. Trimming pared 2 bases from V and 8 bases from J, leaving 10 bases between. As DNA, the CDR3 is TGTGCCAGCAGTGAACTAGCAGGGTATGAGCAGTTCTTC. It codes for CASSELAGYEQFF.

This chain links TRBV7-2 with TRBJ2-7; 7 bases align to TRBD1. The CDR3 is made up of 13 amino acids. Germline V gives CDR1 SGHTA, CDR2 FQGNSA. V lost 5 bases, J lost 6 bases, and 7 bases stayed unmatched. CDR3 region: CASSASRGREQYF. The DNA of the CDR3 is TGTGCCAGCAGCGCGTCGAGGGGGCGCGAGCAGTACTTC.

In this sample, this clonotype turned up a few times. The chain carries TRBV28 and TRBJ2-2; D ambiguous. Germline V gene sequence: CDR1 MDHEN, CDR2 SYDVKM. Trimming left V 5 bases short and J 3 bases short, with 7 bases between. This CDR3 has 13 amino acids. The CDR3: CASSAQYTGELFF. For the CDR3, the DNA is TGTGCCAGCAGTGCACAGTACACCGGGGAGCTGTTTTTT.

The table lists this clonotype with a few counts. This chain uses TRBV19 with TRBJ1-5, with 9 positions matching TRBD1. CDR3 length equals 16 residues. CDR1 is LNHDA, CDR2 SQIVND, per germline (reference sequence). V lost 5 bases and J lost 2; bases outside the gene matches: 7. The CDR3 nucleotides read TGTGCCAGTAGTCCCCGGGACAGGGTAGGCAATCAGCCCCAGCATTTT. Translation: CASSPRDRVGNQPQHF. Combining the CDR3 with reference TRBV19 and TRBJ1-5 gives the whole variable domain DGGITQSPKYLFRKEGQNVTLSCEQNLNHDAMYWYRQDPGQGLRLIYYSQIVNDFQKGDIAEGYSVSREKKESFPLTVTSAQKNPTAFYLCASSPRDRVGNQPQHFGDGTRLSIL.

This clonotype was recorded at least ten times. The chain employs TRBV18 and TRBJ2-7, with D unresolved. The CDR3 is 14 amino acids. Germline V gene data show CDR1 as KGHSH and CDR2 as LQKENI. Trimming took 0 bases from V and 7 from J, leaving 13 bases between them. CDR3 coding DNA: TGTGCCAGCTCACCACCCCAACCGCTGGAAGAGCAGTACTTC. Protein product: CASSPPQPLEEQYF.

The chain uses TRBV20-1 and TRBJ2-1, with D possibly matching TRBD1 (5 bases). CDR3 length equals 15 residues. V shed 0 bases and J shed 6 bases, with 15 bases lying between them. Germline CDR1 is DFQATT and CDR2 is SNEGSKA (reference sequence). In DNA, the CDR3 is TGCAGTGCTAGAGAGGGGCAGGAATGGGGCAATGAGCAGTTCTTC. It specifies CSAREGQEWGNEQFF.

The chain is built from TRBV20-1 and TRBJ1-2; D ambiguous. Germline V gene sequence: CDR1 DFQATT, CDR2 SNEGSKA (reference sequence). V was pared by 7 bases and J by 3 bases, with 12 bases between. This CDR3 contains 12 residues. The CDR3 nucleotides are TGCAGTGTACCCGGAAGGGACTATGGCTACACCTTC. It encodes CSVPGRDYGYTF.

This clonotype was observed at least ten times. The chain combines TRBV7-9 with TRBJ2-7, with a possible D match to TRBD1 (5 bases). V dropped 1 base and J dropped 4 bases, with 11 bases sitting between them. This CDR3 has 14 residues. The V gene's germline CDR1 is SEHNR and CDR2 FQNEAQ (reference sequence). CDR3 nucleotides: TGTGCCAGCAGCTTAGAGGCCCAGGGTTACGAGCAGTACTTC. Protein product: CASSLEAQGYEQYF.

This clonotype was seen only a few times. The chain joins TRBV20-1 to TRBJ2-5; 10 bases map to TRBD2. This CDR3 contains 16 residues. The ends lost 0 bases at V and 1 base at J; junction bases unmatched: 5. Germline-derived CDR1 and CDR2 are DFQATT and SNEGSKA (reference sequence). This chain's CDR3 is CSARDWVAGGQETQYF. CDR3 coding DNA: TGCAGTGCTAGAGATTGGGTAGCGGGGGGCCAAGAGACCCAGTACTTC.

In this sample, this clonotype turned up once. The chain combines TRBV11-2 with TRBJ2-5; 11 bases match TRBD2. The V and J ends lost 6 bases and 6 bases, in that order; junction bases with no gene match: 24. The CDR3 has 20 amino acids. Germline V gene lookup returns CDR1 SGHAT and CDR2 FQNNGV. CDR3 DNA sequence: TGTGCCAGCAGTCGGGACTCTAGCGGGGGGCGACCTGTCCATGAGAAGACCCAGTACTTC. Translation: CASSRDSSGGRPVHEKTQYF.

This clonotype has a count of ten or more. V usage is TRBV11-2 and J usage is TRBJ2-1; TRBD2 matches at 8 bases. Trimming cost V 6 bases and J 5 bases; bases outside gene matches: 9. Germline CDR1 is SGHAT and CDR2 is FQNNGV. This CDR3 comprises 15 residues. This CDR3 reads CASSWPGLGNNEQFF. The DNA of the CDR3 is TGTGCCAGCAGTTGGCCGGGACTAGGAAACAATGAGCAGTTCTTC.

This clonotype has a handful of counts. The chain joins TRBV29-1 to TRBJ1-5; TRBD1 matches 9 bases. V lost 6 bases, J lost 5 bases, and 11 bases stayed unmatched. Germline V CDR1 and CDR2: SQVTM, ANQGSEA. This CDR3 contains 15 residues. The CDR3 DNA reads as TGCAGCGTCTCCTCTACAGGGGGCGCCTATCAGCCCCAGCATTTT. Translating it yields CSVSSTGGAYQPQHF.